Detailed here is one T cell receptor (beta chain). Its antigen remains unidentified. Sequence at one end of the junction differs from germline and may be a read error. This sample is part of a study of cytomegalovirus exposure and HLA in healthy donors. Regarding the study as a whole: In a later analysis, donors in an Asian-associated ancestry cluster reportedly had fewer N-insertions in productive TCRs than the cohort mean. Researchers reported from a later analysis that most CMV-associated TCR beta chains appeared HLA-restricted. Later analysis placed DRB1 highest and HLA-C lowest in TCR association rates, which differed by HLA locus. For presence/absence analyses, sequencing depth was assumed to be roughly uniform across donors.

Use of 60 Vbeta and 13 Jbeta primers characterized the PCR. The protocol was immunoSEQ multiplex PCR, while the TCRdb copy is restricted to in-frame clones and leaves out a portion. The ten most abundant clones cover 5.5% of a sample with about 88,000 clones. CDR1 KGHSH and CDR2 LQKENI come from the germline V gene. There are 13 residues in the CDR3. This chain joins TRBV18 and TRBJ1-1; possibly TRBD1 for D (5 bases). The sequencing input was PBMCs. The clonotype originates from a girl aged 5 to 17 in good health and CMV-seropositive. The CDR3 bases are TGTGCCAGCACAGGACGGGGGAACACTGAAGATTTCTTT. It codes for CASTGRGNTEDFF.